This T cell receptor (beta chain) was sequenced during a study of T cell responses to AZD1222 COVID-19 vaccine. Findings and limits, study-wide: Spike-specific TCR breadth and depth rose after two AZD1222 doses.

For this clone: Its specificity is not known. The same CDR3 is also encoded by other DNA sequences in this sample.

Method: immunoSEQ multiplex PCR; TCRdb's copy keeps in-frame clones and lacks some. The sample has approximately 190,000 clones, more than 75% seen once. Germline values: CDR1 SGDLS, CDR2 YYNGEE. The germline V and J ends were trimmed by 0 bases and 0 bases, with 4 bases remaining between them. This CDR3 is built from 15 residues. The sample here was peripheral blood, taken on day 0 of AZD1222 vaccination. The V and J genes are TRBV9 and TRBJ2-6; D not resolved. The receptor comes from an adult in good health. In DNA form, the CDR3 reads TGTGCCAGCAGCGTAGCCCTCTCTGGGGCCAACGTCCTGACTTTC. Amino acids: CASSVALSGANVLTF.